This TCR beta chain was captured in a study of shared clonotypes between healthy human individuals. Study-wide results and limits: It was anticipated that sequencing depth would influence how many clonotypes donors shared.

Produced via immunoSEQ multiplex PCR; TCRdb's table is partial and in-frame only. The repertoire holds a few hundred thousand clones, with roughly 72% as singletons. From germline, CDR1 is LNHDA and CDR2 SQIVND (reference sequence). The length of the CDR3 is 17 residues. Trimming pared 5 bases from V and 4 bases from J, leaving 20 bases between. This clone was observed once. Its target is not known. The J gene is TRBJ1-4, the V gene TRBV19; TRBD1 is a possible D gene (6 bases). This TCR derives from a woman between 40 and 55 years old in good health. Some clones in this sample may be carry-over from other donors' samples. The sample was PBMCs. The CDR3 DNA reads TGTGCCAGTAGTGTAACCAGGGGAATCCGGGATAATGAAAAACTGTTTTTT. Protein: CASSVTRGIRDNEKLFF.